The rows below give T cell receptor beta chains drawn from one sample of a study of blood T cell repertoires in COVID-19. The repertoire was sequenced with immunoSEQ multiplex PCR; TCRdb's copy has only in-frame clones and lacks some. The sample has hundreds of thousands of clones, around 90% seen once. The sequenced material came from peripheral blood. The receptors were gathered from a woman between 45 and 60 years old who had recovered from COVID-19. Each CDR3 is given with its conserved first and last residue. The order of the fields is CDR3 DNA, CDR3 protein, V gene, J gene, clone size, D gene. A D gene is named only where the DNA matches it firmly. Part of the rows lack a size; the others show once, few, many or a class for expanded clones.

TGTGCCTGGAAAGGACTTTCCAATGAGCAGTTCTTC	CAWKGLSNEQFF	TRBV30	TRBJ2-1	few	NA
TGTGCCAGCAGTTACCAAAACAGGGTCCCATCGAAGCAGCCCCAGCATTTT	CASSYQNRVPSKQPQHF	TRBV6-2/TRBV6-3	TRBJ1-5	NA	NA
TGTGCCAGCAGCCTAAATGAGGAAAATCAGCCCCAGCATTTT	CASSLNEENQPQHF	TRBV5-4	TRBJ1-5	NA	NA
TGTGCCAGTGCGACAGGGGGCTCCTACGAGCAGTACTTC	CASATGGSYEQYF	TRBV25-1	TRBJ2-7	NA	TRBD1
TGTGCCAGCAGCTATGGGACTAGCGGGAGTGATACGCAGTATTTT	CASSYGTSGSDTQYF	TRBV5-6	TRBJ2-3	NA	TRBD2
TGTGCCAGCAGCCAAGACAGGGCTAGCAATCAGCCCCAGCATTTT	CASSQDRASNQPQHF	TRBV6-5	TRBJ1-5	NA	TRBD1
TGTGCCAGCAGCAAAAACCCCACCAGGGCCAGAATGAACTATGGCTACACCTTC	CASSKNPTRARMNYGYTF	TRBV21-1	TRBJ1-2	NA	NA
TGTGCCAGCTCACCGACGGGGAACACTGAAGCTTTCTTT	CASSPTGNTEAFF	TRBV18	TRBJ1-1	NA	NA
TGCAGCGTGCGACCGGGACAACAAGAGACCCAGTACTTC	CSVRPGQQETQYF	TRBV29-1	TRBJ2-5	NA	NA
TGTGCCAGCAGTTTATCCGCCGGGACAGGGGCTCCCGCGGATACGCAGTATTTT	CASSLSAGTGAPADTQYF	TRBV27	TRBJ2-3	NA	TRBD1
TGTGCCAGCAGCTTATCGGGCGAGCAGTACTTC	CASSLSGEQYF	TRBV7-9	TRBJ2-7	once	NA
TGTGCCAGCAGTTTACCAGGGAACGATGAGCAGTTCTTC	CASSLPGNDEQFF	TRBV28	TRBJ2-1	NA	NA
TGCAGCCATAGCGCCGGGACAGGGGACCCCCAGCATTTT	CSHSAGTGDPQHF	TRBV29-1	TRBJ1-5	NA	TRBD1
TGTGCCAGCAGCTTAGCTGGCGATCGGGGGGCTAAGGCTAATGAAAAACTGTTTTTT	CASSLAGDRGAKANEKLFF	TRBV7-6	TRBJ1-4	NA	NA
TGTGCCAGCAGCCTATTAGGACAGGGGGCCTCAGATACGCAGTATTTT	CASSLLGQGASDTQYF	TRBV7-2	TRBJ2-3	NA	TRBD1
TGTGCCAGCAGCGTTACATCCAGGGCACCAGGCGGCTATGGCTACACCTTC	CASSVTSRAPGGYGYTF	TRBV9	TRBJ1-2	NA	NA
TGTGCCAGCAGTTACTCTCGTCAGCCCCAGCATTTT	CASSYSRQPQHF	TRBV6-2/TRBV6-3	TRBJ1-5	NA	NA
TGTGCCAGCAGCTCCAGACAGGGTCGGAATGAGCAGTTCTTC	CASSSRQGRNEQFF	TRBV7-2	TRBJ2-1	once	TRBD1
TGTGCCAGCAGCCTCCGCGGGGGGTGGGTCACTGAAGCTTTCTTT	CASSLRGGWVTEAFF	TRBV5-6	TRBJ1-1	once	NA
TGTGCCAGCTCTTTGTGGACTAGCGAGGAGACCCAGTACTTC	CASSLWTSEETQYF	TRBV2	TRBJ2-5	NA	TRBD2
TGTGCCAGCAGTTTTCTCCCACCTCTGGAGGGGACCTATGGCTACACCTTC	CASSFLPPLEGTYGYTF	TRBV27	TRBJ1-2	NA	NA
TGTGCCAGCAGACCACCAGGGCGAGGGGGTGACACTGAAGCTTTCTTT	CASRPPGRGGDTEAFF	TRBV5-4	TRBJ1-1	NA	NA
TGCAGCGTTGAAGATACCCTAGCGGGGGGTTACGAGCAGTACTTC	CSVEDTLAGGYEQYF	TRBV29-1	TRBJ2-7	NA	TRBD2
TGTGCCAGCAGTCCCTATATAGGGGGCTCAGCTTTCTTT	CASSPYIGGSAFF	TRBV27	TRBJ1-1	NA	TRBD1
TGTGCCATCAGGGGGGAGGGGAACACCGGGGAGCTGTTTTTT	CAIRGEGNTGELFF	TRBV10-3	TRBJ2-2	once	TRBD2
TGCGCCAGCAGCCAAGCCTCCGTCAGGGGGGGGCTAGCGGGAGCCTACGAGCAGTACTTC	CASSQASVRGGLAGAYEQYF	TRBV4-3	TRBJ2-7	NA	TRBD2
TGTGCCAGCAGCTTAACAGGGGGAATAACTAACTATGGCTACACCTTC	CASSLTGGITNYGYTF	TRBV7-9	TRBJ1-2	NA	TRBD1
TGTGCCAGCAGCGCAACGGGGACAGGGCTTTGGTCCCAGCATTTT	CASSATGTGLWSQHF	TRBV7-8	TRBJ1-5	NA	TRBD1
TGTGCCAGCAGCATACAGGGGGGCACTGAAGCTTTCTTT	CASSIQGGTEAFF	TRBV13	TRBJ1-1	NA	TRBD1
TGTGCCAGCAACTTCGACAGGGGCGAGCAGTACTTC	CASNFDRGEQYF	TRBV5-6	TRBJ2-7	NA	TRBD1
TGTGCCAGCAGTTTATCCCTCTTCGTCAGCTCCTACGAGCAGTACTTC	CASSLSLFVSSYEQYF	TRBV28	TRBJ2-7	NA	NA
TGTGCCAGCAGCGCCGGGAATTATGGCTACACCTTC	CASSAGNYGYTF	TRBV7-2	TRBJ1-2	NA	NA
TGTGCCAGCAACACACCGGGACAGGGGGCGCAGGGGAAAGGCTACACCTTC	CASNTPGQGAQGKGYTF	TRBV28	TRBJ1-2	NA	TRBD1
TGTGCCAGCGGAAGGGACTATATCGACAATGAGCAGTTCTTC	CASGRDYIDNEQFF	TRBV6-4	TRBJ2-1	NA	TRBD2
TGTGCCAGTAGTCGTACTAGCGGGACGGCAGATACGCAGTATTTT	CASSRTSGTADTQYF	TRBV19	TRBJ2-3	NA	TRBD2
TGTGCCAGCAGCCAAGATCTACGGCTAGCGGACCAAGAGACCCAGTACTTC	CASSQDLRLADQETQYF	TRBV3-1/TRBV3-2	TRBJ2-5	NA	TRBD2
TGTGCCAGCAGTTTTAGGGGGGGCGGTTCACCCCTCCACTTT	CASSFRGGGSPLHF	TRBV28	TRBJ1-6	many	NA
TGTGCCAGCAGCCCACTCGGCACTGAAGCTTTCTTT	CASSPLGTEAFF	TRBV3-1/TRBV3-2	TRBJ1-1	NA	NA
TGTGCCAGCAGCTCCGGACTAGCGGCTACGGAGACCCAGTACTTC	CASSSGLAATETQYF	TRBV6-2/TRBV6-3	TRBJ2-5	NA	TRBD2
TGCGCCAGCAGCTTCCACAGATCCCAAGAGACCCAGTACTTC	CASSFHRSQETQYF	TRBV5-1	TRBJ2-5	NA	NA
TGTGCCAGCAGCGTAACTAGTCTGGGCACAGATACGCAGTATTTT	CASSVTSLGTDTQYF	TRBV6-5	TRBJ2-3	NA	NA
TGCGCCAGCAGCCAAGATATCACTAGCGGGAGGGTGGGTCGAGAGACCCAGTACTTC	CASSQDITSGRVGRETQYF	TRBV4-3	TRBJ2-5	NA	TRBD2
TGTGCCACCAGCAGATCAACTCTCCTAGCCGCAGATACGCAGTATTTT	CATSRSTLLAADTQYF	TRBV15	TRBJ2-3	NA	NA
TGTGCCAGCAGCCAAGATTATCCAGGGCGCTATGGCTACACCTTC	CASSQDYPGRYGYTF	TRBV4-2	TRBJ1-2	once	NA
TGTGCCAGCAGCTTAGTACCAGCGGAGACCCAGTACTTC	CASSLVPAETQYF	TRBV7-3	TRBJ2-5	NA	NA
TGTGCCAGCAGCAGCGGGAGTTCAAGCTCCTACGAGCAGTACTTC	CASSSGSSSSYEQYF	TRBV7-2	TRBJ2-7	NA	TRBD2